The next 26 T cell receptor beta chains were all read from a single sample in a study of PD-L1 blockade in urothelial cancer. Sample time point: pretreatment peripheral blood. Clones were sequenced by immunoSEQ multiplex PCR, and TCRdb holds only the in-frame ones, with some missing. The sample consists of some 65,000 clones, 65% to 90% of them appearing once. Sequencing was performed on PBMCs, taken around atezolizumab (anti-PD-L1) treatment. The receptors come from a man between 70 and 80 years old with urothelial cancer.

In this sample, this clone turned up once. This chain joins TRBV29-1 and TRBJ2-7; D might be TRBD1 (6 bases). Germline V lookup: CDR1 SQVTM, CDR2 ANQGSEA. Trimming shortened V by 4 bases and J by 5 bases, and 18 bases separated the two germline ends. The CDR3 sequence is 14 residues long. The CDR3 region is CSVGGETGGNEQYF. The DNA for the CDR3 is TGCAGCGTTGGGGGAGAGACAGGCGGCAACGAGCAGTACTTC.

The rearrangement links TRBV28 to TRBJ1-2; 9 nucleotides agree with TRBD1. Germline V gene lookup returns CDR1 MDHEN and CDR2 SYDVKM. The V and J ends lost 5 bases and 3 bases, in that order; junction bases with no gene match: 4. There are 14 residues in the CDR3. CDR3 amino acids: CASSTTGGYYGYTF. The DNA of the CDR3 is TGTGCCAGCAGTACGACAGGGGGTTACTATGGCTACACCTTC.

The J gene is TRBJ2-3, the V gene TRBV14; 8 bases are shared with TRBD1. CDR1 and CDR2 from the germline V gene are SGHDN and FVKESK. CDR3 size: 17 residues. The trim removed 4 bases at V and 0 bases at J, leaving 9 bases unmatched. The CDR3: CASSPLGQVGSTDTQYF. The CDR3 bases are TGTGCCAGCAGCCCCTTGGGACAGGTCGGCAGCACAGATACGCAGTATTTT.

This clone has only a few counts. The chain uses TRBV5-1 and TRBJ1-1, with a tentative D call TRBD1 (5 bases). Germline V gene lookup returns CDR1 SGHRS and CDR2 YFSETQ. CDR3 length: 13 amino acids. Trimming stripped 4 bases from V and 1 base from J, with 8 bases between. For the CDR3, the DNA is TGCGCCAGCAGCAACGGACAGAACACTGAAGCTTTCTTT. This gives the protein CASSNGQNTEAFF.

This chain joins TRBV7-9 and TRBJ1-4, with TRBD1 as a possible D gene (5 bases). CDR1 and CDR2 (germline): SEHNR, FQNEAQ (reference sequence). The V gene lost 0 bases and the J gene lost 11 bases, with 19 bases spanning the gap. CDR3 length: 16 amino acids. The DNA of the CDR3 is TGTGCCAGCAGCTTAGCGATGGGGCAGGGAAGTGAGAAACTGTTTTTT. The encoded protein is CASSLAMGQGSEKLFF.

V gene TRBV5-6 combines with J gene TRBJ2-7; 8 nucleotides align to TRBD2. With 2 bases clipped from V and 6 bases from J, the junction kept 4 bases outside the gene matches. Per the germline V gene, CDR1 is SGHDT and CDR2 is YYEEEE. The CDR3 consists of 13 residues. The CDR3 DNA sequence: TGTGCCAGCAGCTTCCGGGGGGGGGTCGAGCAGTACTTC. Protein: CASSFRGGVEQYF.

The CDR3 loop is CASSQQGNYGYTF. DNA of the CDR3: TGTGCCAGCAGCCAACAGGGTAACTATGGCTACACCTTC. The rearrangement links TRBV5-6 to TRBJ1-2, with D perhaps matching TRBD1 (6 bases). The CDR3 totals 13 residues. CDR1 is SGHDT and CDR2 is YYEEEE in the germline V gene. V was trimmed by 4 bases and J by 1 base, leaving 8 bases between them.

This chain uses TRBV11-3 with TRBJ2-1, with 7 bases fitting TRBD2. The germline V gene encodes CDR1 SGHNT and CDR2 YENEEA. The CDR3 is 15 amino acids. V was pared by 5 bases and J by 4 bases, with 8 bases of the junction left unmatched. The CDR3 is CASSLGASGYNEQFF. The DNA for the CDR3 is TGTGCCAGCAGCCTTGGGGCTAGCGGTTACAATGAGCAGTTCTTC.

The V gene is TRBV19, the J gene TRBJ2-6, with a possible D match to TRBD2 (6 bases). Per the germline V gene, CDR1 is LNHDA and CDR2 is SQIVND (reference sequence). The CDR3 runs to 19 residues. Trimming left V 7 bases short and J 0 bases short, with 22 bases between. The CDR3 sequence is CASNSGLTVSISGANVLTF. CDR3 nucleotide sequence: TGTGCCAGTAACTCGGGACTGACCGTTTCTATCTCTGGGGCCAACGTCCTGACTTTC.

The chain employs TRBV2 and TRBJ1-2; tentative D call: TRBD1 (6 bases). Per the germline V gene, CDR1 is SNHLY and CDR2 is FYNNEI. With 4 bases removed from V and 8 bases from J, the gap between germline ends came to 11 bases. The CDR3 runs 12 residues. The CDR3 DNA follows: TGTGCCAGCAGTGCAAACAGGGAAGGCTACACCTTC. Protein sequence: CASSANREGYTF.

The chain links TRBV30 to TRBJ2-7; 8 nucleotides match TRBD2. Trimming removed 3 bases from V and 2 bases from J; junction bases left unmatched: 12. From germline, CDR1 is GTSNPN and CDR2 SVGIG (reference sequence). The CDR3 consists of 16 residues. CDR3 region: CAWRPPGTRQTYEQYF. DNA for the CDR3: TGTGCCTGGAGACCTCCCGGGACTAGACAGACCTACGAGCAGTACTTC.

This clone was detected only once. The chain uses TRBV30 and TRBJ2-4; D may be TRBD2 (6 bases). The CDR3 is made up of 13 amino acids. Germline V gene lookup returns CDR1 GTSNPN and CDR2 SVGIG (reference sequence). Deletions cut 1 base from V and 6 bases from J, with 10 bases between. The CDR3 sequence: CAWSAGVGNIQYF. The CDR3 DNA reads TGTGCCTGGAGTGCGGGGGTTGGAAACATTCAGTACTTC.

This chain uses TRBV5-1 with TRBJ2-3; 9 bases are a match to TRBD1. The germline V gene has CDR1 SGHRS and CDR2 YFSETQ. The CDR3 has 18 residues. Germline trimming cut 2 bases from V and 0 bases from J; bases unmatched to any gene: 10. CDR3 nucleotide sequence: TGCGCCAGCAGCTTAAGCGTCGGGACAGGGCGAAGCACAGATACGCAGTATTTT. It yields the protein CASSLSVGTGRSTDTQYF.

The CDR3 loop reads CASSPIFFPPEKLFF. In nucleotides, the CDR3 is TGCGCCAGCAGTCCTATCTTTTTCCCCCCTGAAAAACTGTTTTTT. The chain recombines TRBV4-1 with TRBJ1-4; no definite D call. With 6 bases removed from V and 7 bases from J, the gap between germline ends came to 18 bases. The CDR3 is 15 amino acids. Germline assignment: CDR1 MGHRA and CDR2 YSYEKL.

V usage is TRBV7-2 and J usage is TRBJ1-1, with D maybe TRBD1 (5 bases). Germline values: CDR1 SGHTA, CDR2 FQGNSA. With 0 bases removed from V and 8 bases from J, the gap between germline ends came to 13 bases. The CDR3 totals 14 residues. CDR3 DNA sequence: TGTGCCAGCAGCTTAGCGCTAGGGGAAATCGAAGCTTTCTTT. Translation: CASSLALGEIEAFF.

In this sample, this clone turned up a few times. The chain links TRBV19 to TRBJ1-1; 8 nucleotides match TRBD1. Germline CDR1 LNHDA, CDR2 SQIVND (reference sequence). The trim removed 5 bases at V and 5 bases at J, leaving 7 bases unmatched. The CDR3 extends over 14 amino acids. For the CDR3, the DNA is TGTGCCAGTAGTCCATCTAACAGGGGGACTGAAGCTTTCTTT. This codes for CASSPSNRGTEAFF.

The chain recombines TRBV30 with TRBJ2-2; 14 positions match TRBD2. The CDR3 length is 15 residues. V shed 5 bases and J 4 bases; nucleotides not matched to a gene: 3. Germline-derived CDR1 and CDR2 are GTSNPN and SVGIG (reference sequence). The CDR3 sequence: CAWGTSGRFTGELFF. In nucleotides, the CDR3 is TGTGCCTGGGGGACTAGCGGGAGATTCACCGGGGAGCTGTTTTTT. Filled out from reference TRBV30 and TRBJ2-2, the complete variable domain reads SQTIHQWPATLVQPVGSPLSLECTVEGTSNPNLYWYRQAAGRGLQLLFYSVGIGQISSEVPQNLSASRPQDRQFILSSKKLLLSDSGFYLCAWGTSGRFTGELFFGEGSRLTVL.

The V gene is TRBV28, the J gene TRBJ1-5, with D perhaps TRBD1 (5 bases). Trimming stripped 10 bases from V and 5 bases from J, with 15 bases between. Germline CDR1 is MDHEN and CDR2 is SYDVKM. CDR3 length equals 13 residues. CDR3 region: CAILSGLDQPQHF. For the CDR3, the DNA is TGTGCCATCCTATCAGGGTTAGATCAGCCCCAGCATTTT.

The chain links TRBV14 to TRBJ2-7, with 7 bases lining up with TRBD2. The CDR3 is 15 residues long. Germline V lookup: CDR1 SGHDN, CDR2 FVKESK. V was pared by 1 base and J by 2 bases, with 5 bases of the junction left unmatched. CDR3 amino acids: CASSQVSGITYEQYF. CDR3 nucleotides: TGTGCCAGCAGCCAAGTGAGCGGGATCACCTACGAGCAGTACTTC.

The CDR3 protein is CASSYSTVSSYEQYF. The CDR3 DNA reads as TGTGCCAGCAGTTACTCAACGGTGAGCTCCTACGAGCAGTACTTC. The chain uses TRBV6-6 and TRBJ2-7, with unresolved D. CDR1 MNHNY and CDR2 SVGAGI come from the germline V gene (reference sequence). Deletions cut 0 bases from V and 0 bases from J, with 9 bases between. The CDR3 length is 15 residues.

This chain uses TRBV10-3 with TRBJ2-1, with no clear D. Germline CDR1 reads ENHRY; CDR2 reads SYGVKD. With 0 bases removed from V and 3 bases from J, the gap between germline ends came to 9 bases. The CDR3 spans 15 residues. The CDR3 here is CAISESLDFYNEQFF. The CDR3 nucleotides are TGTGCCATCAGTGAGTCGCTAGACTTCTACAATGAGCAGTTCTTC.

V usage is TRBV4-2 and J usage is TRBJ2-7, with a weak D call TRBD2 (5 bases). There are 16 residues in the CDR3. The V and J ends lost 4 bases and 6 bases respectively, with 22 bases between them. In germline, CDR1 is LGHNA, CDR2 YNFKEQ. This CDR3 is CASSPSLGAEAGEQYF. Written as DNA, the CDR3 is TGTGCCAGCAGCCCCTCCCTCGGAGCGGAGGCTGGCGAGCAGTACTTC.

CDR3 sequence (DNA): TGTGCCAGTAGTCCCCAGACTAGCGGGAGAGACATCGGGCCGTTCTTC. Protein sequence: CASSPQTSGRDIGPFF. This chain uses TRBV19 with TRBJ2-1, with 12 bases fitting TRBD2. The CDR3 runs 16 residues. The trim removed 5 bases at V and 15 bases at J, leaving 17 bases unmatched. The germline V gene has CDR1 LNHDA and CDR2 SQIVND (reference sequence). Full variable domain (outside the CDR3, taken from reference TRBV19 and TRBJ2-1): DGGITQSPKYLFRKEGQNVTLSCEQNLNHDAMYWYRQDPGQGLRLIYYSQIVNDFQKGDIAEGYSVSREKKESFPLTVTSAQKNPTAFYLCASSPQTSGRDIGPFFGPGTRLTVL.

The genes are TRBV18 and TRBJ1-1, with unresolved D. Germline V gene data show CDR1 as KGHSH and CDR2 as LQKENI. Trimming stripped 7 bases from V and 0 bases from J, with 9 bases between. The CDR3 is made up of 13 amino acids. CDR3 loop: CASLEDLNTEAFF. CDR3 bases: TGTGCCAGCTTAGAAGACTTGAACACTGAAGCTTTCTTT.

This chain uses TRBV11-3 with TRBJ2-2, with 13 bases lining up with TRBD2. V shed 6 bases, J shed 8 bases, and the junction held 6 bases outside the gene matches. The CDR3 covers 15 residues. Germline-derived CDR1 and CDR2 are SGHNT and YENEEA. The CDR3 nucleotides read TGTGCCAGCAGTTTCGGACTAGCGGGAGATGGGGAGCTGTTTTTT. It specifies CASSFGLAGDGELFF.

The V call is TRBV4-2, the J call TRBJ1-5; the D is unclear. This CDR3 is 15 amino acids long. V was cut by 1 base and J by 7 bases, with 14 bases left in between. From germline, CDR1 is LGHNA and CDR2 YNFKEQ. The CDR3: CASSQVWREPQPQHF. DNA for the CDR3: TGTGCCAGCAGCCAAGTGTGGAGGGAGCCGCAGCCCCAGCATTTT.